This TCR beta chain stems from a study of early T cells in non-severe SARS-CoV-2 infection. Study as a whole: Bulk RNA taken from unsorted whole blood was sequenced, leaving chains unpaired.

The germline gives CDR1 SEHNR, CDR2 FQNEAQ (reference sequence). The CDR3 covers 15 residues. V was shortened by 2 bases and J by 7 bases, with 17 bases between the two germline ends. Individual cDNA molecules were tagged with unique molecular identifiers. Each CDR3 protein is one row after TCRdb ran MiXCR on the 5' RACE reads. The sample shows about 66,000 distinct CDR3 sequences, 18% of them seen only once. In this sample, this clonotype turned up a few times. The antigen is unknown. Whole-study results and caveats: Matching results from VDJdb favored anti-spike CD8 responses, leaving private and CD4 specificities undetected.

The source of this sequence is an adult who was a healthcare worker with PCR-confirmed SARS-CoV-2 infection or an uninfected control (not recorded which). This chain links TRBV7-9 with TRBJ1-2; TRBD1 is a possible D gene (6 bases). The sample consisted of whole blood, taken at baseline. DNA for the CDR3: TGTGCCAGCAGCTTATTGGAGGACAGCTCCTTTGGCTACACCTTC. Translation gives CASSLLEDSSFGYTF.